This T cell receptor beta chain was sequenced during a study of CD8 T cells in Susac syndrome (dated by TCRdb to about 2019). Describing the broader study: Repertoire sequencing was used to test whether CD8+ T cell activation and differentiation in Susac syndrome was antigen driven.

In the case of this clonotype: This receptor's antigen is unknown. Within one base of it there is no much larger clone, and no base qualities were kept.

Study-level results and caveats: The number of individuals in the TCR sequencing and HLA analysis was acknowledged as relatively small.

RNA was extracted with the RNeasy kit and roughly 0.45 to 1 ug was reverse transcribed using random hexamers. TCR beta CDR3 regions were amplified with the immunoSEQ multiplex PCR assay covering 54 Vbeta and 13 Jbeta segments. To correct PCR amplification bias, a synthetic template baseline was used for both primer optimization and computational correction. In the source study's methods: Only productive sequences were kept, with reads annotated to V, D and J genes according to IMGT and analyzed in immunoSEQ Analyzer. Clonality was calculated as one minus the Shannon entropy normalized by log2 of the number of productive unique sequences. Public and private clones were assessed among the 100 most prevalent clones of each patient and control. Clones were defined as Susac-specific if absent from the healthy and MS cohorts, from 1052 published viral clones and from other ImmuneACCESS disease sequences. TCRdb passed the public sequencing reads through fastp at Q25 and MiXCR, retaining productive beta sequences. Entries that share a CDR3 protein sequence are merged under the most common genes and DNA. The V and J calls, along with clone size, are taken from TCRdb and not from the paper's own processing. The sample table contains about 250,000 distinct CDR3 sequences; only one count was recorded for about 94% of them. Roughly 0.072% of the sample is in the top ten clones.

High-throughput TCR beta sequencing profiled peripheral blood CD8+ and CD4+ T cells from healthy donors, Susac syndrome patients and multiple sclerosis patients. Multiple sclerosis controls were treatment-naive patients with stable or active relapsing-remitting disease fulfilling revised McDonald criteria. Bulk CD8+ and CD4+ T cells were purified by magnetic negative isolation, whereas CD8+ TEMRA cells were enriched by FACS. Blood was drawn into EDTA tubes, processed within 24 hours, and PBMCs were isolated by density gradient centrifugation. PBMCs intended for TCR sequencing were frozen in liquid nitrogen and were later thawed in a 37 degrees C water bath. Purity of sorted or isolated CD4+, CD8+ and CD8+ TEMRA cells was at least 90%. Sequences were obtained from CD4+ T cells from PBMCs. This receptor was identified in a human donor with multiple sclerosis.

The CDR3 protein is CATSITGNQPQHF. The nucleotide sequence reads as follows: TGTGCCACCAGTATTACAGGGAATCAGCCCCAGCATTTT. Recombination linked TRBV15 to TRBJ1-5; possibly the D gene is TRBD1, per 6 matching bases. V was cut back by 6 bases and J by 4 bases, leaving a gap of 10 bases between them. The CDR3, from cysteine to phenylalanine, totals 13 residues. Left in the record is the CDR3 DNA by itself, 39 bases read in frame from the first base. According to the germline V gene (reference sequence), CDR1 reads LNHNV and CDR2 reads YYDKDF.